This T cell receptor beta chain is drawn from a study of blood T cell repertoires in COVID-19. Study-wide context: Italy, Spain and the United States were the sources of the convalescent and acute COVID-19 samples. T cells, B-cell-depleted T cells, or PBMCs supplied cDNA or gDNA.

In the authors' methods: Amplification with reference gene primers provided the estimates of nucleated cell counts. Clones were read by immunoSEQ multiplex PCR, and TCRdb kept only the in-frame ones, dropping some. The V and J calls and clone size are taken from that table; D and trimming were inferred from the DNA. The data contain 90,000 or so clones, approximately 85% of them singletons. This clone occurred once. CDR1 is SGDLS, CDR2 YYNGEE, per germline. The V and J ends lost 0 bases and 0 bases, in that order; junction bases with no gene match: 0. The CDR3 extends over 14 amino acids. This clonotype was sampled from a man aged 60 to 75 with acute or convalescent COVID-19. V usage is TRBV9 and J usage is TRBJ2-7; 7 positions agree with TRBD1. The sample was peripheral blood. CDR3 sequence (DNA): TGTGCCAGCAGCGTAGGGGACAGCTCCTACGAGCAGTACTTC. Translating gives CASSVGDSSYEQYF.